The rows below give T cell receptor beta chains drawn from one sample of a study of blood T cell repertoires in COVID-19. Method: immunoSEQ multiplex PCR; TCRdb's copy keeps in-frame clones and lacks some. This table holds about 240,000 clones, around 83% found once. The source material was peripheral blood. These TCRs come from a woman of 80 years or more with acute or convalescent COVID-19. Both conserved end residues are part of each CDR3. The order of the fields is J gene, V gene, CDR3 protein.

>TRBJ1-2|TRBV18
CASSPPGMPGWAF
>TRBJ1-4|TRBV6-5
CASSYSGTGNEKLFF
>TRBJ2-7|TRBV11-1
CASSVLGQPSYEQYF
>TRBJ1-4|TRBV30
CAWSVGQGEEKLFF
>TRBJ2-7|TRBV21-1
CASSRKTETSYEQYF
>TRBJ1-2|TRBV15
CATSRPPGGTDFNYGYTF
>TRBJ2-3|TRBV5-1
CASSLEGGAYTQYF
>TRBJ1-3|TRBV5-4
CASSLGSSSSGNTIYF
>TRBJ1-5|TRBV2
CASSPRGGRNQPQHF
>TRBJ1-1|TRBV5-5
CASRGPNTEAFF
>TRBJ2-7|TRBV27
CASSGLTGVGYEQYF
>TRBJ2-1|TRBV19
CASSIDGTPYNEQFF
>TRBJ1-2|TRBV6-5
CASRAGSYGYTF
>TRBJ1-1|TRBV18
CASSPPDYTGEAIMNTEAFF
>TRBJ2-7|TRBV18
CASSSRDSQPYF
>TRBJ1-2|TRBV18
CASSGGSYGYTF
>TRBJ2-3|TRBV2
CASSDPSSGGTTDTQYF
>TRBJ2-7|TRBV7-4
CASSLRGIGYEQYF
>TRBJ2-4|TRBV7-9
CASSPPTKNIQYF
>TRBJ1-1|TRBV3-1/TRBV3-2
CASSPPAGPLLMNTEAFF
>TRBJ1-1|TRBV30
CASQGGGDTEAFF
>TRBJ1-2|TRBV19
CASKWQGGSPNYGYTF
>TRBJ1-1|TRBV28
CASSLNQGTETFF
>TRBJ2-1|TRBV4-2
CASSPILAGGFNEQFF
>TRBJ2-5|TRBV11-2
CASSSRWLAKETQYF
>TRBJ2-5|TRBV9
CASSVAPTETQYF
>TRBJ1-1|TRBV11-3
CASSLVLMGRVGHTEAFF
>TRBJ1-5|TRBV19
CASSILRDNNQPQHF
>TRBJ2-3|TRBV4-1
CASSQGDRSTDTQYF
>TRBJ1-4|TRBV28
CASSGGGLGEKLFF
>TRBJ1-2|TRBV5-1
CASSISTGNYGYTF
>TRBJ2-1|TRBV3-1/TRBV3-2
CASSPPHAVREQFF
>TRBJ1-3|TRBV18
CASSPLGTVNGNTIYF
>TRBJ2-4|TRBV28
CASGIRGSKNIQYF
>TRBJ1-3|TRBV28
CAGSTRGGNTIYF
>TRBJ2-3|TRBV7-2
CASSLALAGGSGTQYF
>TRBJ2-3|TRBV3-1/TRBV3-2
CASSQDGRGGIHTDTQYF
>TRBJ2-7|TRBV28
CASSSQGARYEQYF
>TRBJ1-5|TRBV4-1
CASSLRTGANQPQHF
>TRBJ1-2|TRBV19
CASSAGTPRYGYTF
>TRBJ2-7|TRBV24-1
CATSRGGSSYEQYF
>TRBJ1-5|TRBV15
CATSRDRSNNQPQHF
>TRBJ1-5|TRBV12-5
CASGLGRSLIQGGNQPQHF
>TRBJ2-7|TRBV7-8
CASRPRSGTGSSYEQYF
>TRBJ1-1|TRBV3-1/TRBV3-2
CASSQVGSGEAFF
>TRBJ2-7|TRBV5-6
CASSLQGVSYEQYF
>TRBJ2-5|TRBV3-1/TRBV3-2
CASSTIPRLAGGSQETQYF
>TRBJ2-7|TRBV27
CASSRAPQGTEQYF
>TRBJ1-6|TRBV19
CATWEGQGNSPLHF
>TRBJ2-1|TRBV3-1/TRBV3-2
CASSQEVPGLGVGNEQFF
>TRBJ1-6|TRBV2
CASSAVTGNSPLHF
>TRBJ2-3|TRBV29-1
CSVPTGDTQYF
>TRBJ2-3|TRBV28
CASIHWASGGRDTQYF
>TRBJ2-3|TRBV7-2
CASSFLYSGGNTDTQYF